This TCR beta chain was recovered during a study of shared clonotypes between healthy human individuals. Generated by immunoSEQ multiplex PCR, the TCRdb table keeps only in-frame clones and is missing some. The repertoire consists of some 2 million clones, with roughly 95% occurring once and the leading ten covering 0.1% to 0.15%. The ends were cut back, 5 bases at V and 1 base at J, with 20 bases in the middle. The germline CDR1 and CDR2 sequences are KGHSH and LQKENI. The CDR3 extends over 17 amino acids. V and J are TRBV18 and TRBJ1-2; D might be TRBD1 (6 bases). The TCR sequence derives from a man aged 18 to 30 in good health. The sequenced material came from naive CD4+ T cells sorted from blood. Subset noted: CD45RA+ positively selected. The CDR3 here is CASSSYRSGHLNYGYTF. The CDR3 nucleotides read TGTGCCAGCTCATCATACAGGTCGGGACATCTTAACTATGGCTACACCTTC. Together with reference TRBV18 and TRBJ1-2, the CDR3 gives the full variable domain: NAGVMQNPRHLVRRRGQEARLRCSPMKGHSHVYWYRQLPEEGLKFMVYLQKENIIDESGMPKERFSAEFPKEGPSILRIQQVVRGDSAAYFCASSSYRSGHLNYGYTFGSGTRLTVV.